This T cell receptor (beta chain) was sequenced for a study of HIV-infected patients and healthy controls. Study-wide findings and caveats: Significant mean usage differences between HIV-infected patients and controls involved eight alpha and eight beta V genes. Significantly higher mean Gini indices appeared in HIV-infected repertoires, possibly reflecting oligoclonality.

This CDR3 spans 16 amino acids. Trimming pared 3 bases from V and 0 bases from J, leaving 14 bases between. Germline V gives CDR1 SGHRS, CDR2 YFSETQ. Ten or more counts support this clonotype. No antigen is known for it. The repertoire came from unfractionated whole blood and reflected all unsorted peripheral T cells. cDNA was made from roughly 500 ng RNA using alpha and beta constant primers. Using multiplexing indices, alpha and beta chain libraries were generated apart by chain-specific third strand synthesis. Each CDR3 protein gets one entry after TCRdb re-called the 5' RACE reads with MiXCR. Here the sample spans around 13,000 distinct CDR3 sequences, about 9.8% being singletons.

The receptor was isolated from an adult in good health. This sequence joins TRBV5-1 and TRBJ2-3, with D unclear. Input material: blood. This CDR3 is CASSSDSLGSTDTQYF. The CDR3 DNA reads as TGCGCCAGCAGCTCCGACTCCTTAGGGAGCACAGATACGCAGTATTTT.